This T cell receptor (beta chain) comes out of a study of blood T cell repertoires in COVID-19. Overall study: Spain, Italy and the United States supplied samples that represented acute and convalescent COVID-19. Sources were T cells, B-cell-depleted T cells, or PBMCs; the material itself was cDNA or gDNA.

Trimming removed 10 bases from V and 2 bases from J, with 10 bases in between. This CDR3 has 12 amino acids. As originally analysed: For nucleated cells, counts were estimated from reference gene primer amplification. The method was immunoSEQ multiplex PCR; TCRdb's version includes in-frame clones alone and lacks a portion of them. V, J and clone size are those of that table, while D and trimming were read from the DNA. Among about 28,000 clones listed, roughly 80% were seen once. This chain uses TRBV5-3 with TRBJ1-5; possibly TRBD1 for D (6 bases). TRBV5-3 has ORF status, its function being uncertain. The sequencing input was peripheral blood. This clonotype was sampled from a man aged 65 to 79 with acute or convalescent COVID-19. In DNA form, the CDR3 reads TGTGCCGGCGGACAGCGCAATCAGCCCCAGCATTTT. This sequence encodes CAGGQRNQPQHF.